This TCR beta chain was identified during a study of spatial heterogeneity in lung cancer. This clonotype is classed as medium-sized (0.01 to 0.1%). The CDR3 runs to 17 residues. Germline CDR1 is MGHDK and CDR2 is SYGVNS. Between the trimmed V and J ends, which lost 0 bases and 6 bases, there was a span of 19 bases. Every molecule of TCR cDNA had its own unique molecular identifier. TCRdb independently ran MiXCR on the 5' RACE reads; one entry per CDR3 protein. The sample carries roughly 12,000 distinct CDR3 sequences, 13% to 15% recorded once. Time point: sample taken at primary tumor resection. Sequencing was performed on whole RNA extracted from tumor and nontumor lung tissue, or from frozen PBMC, and the material was left unsorted.

V is TRBV25-1 and J is TRBJ2-3; possibly TRBD2 for D (5 bases). The sequencing used PBMCs, collected at surgery. This TCR came from a female donor with early-stage non-small cell lung cancer. The DNA for the CDR3 is TGTGCCAGCAGTGAATACGTCGCGGCACCTCGAGGGGATACGCAGTATTTT. It encodes CASSEYVAAPRGDTQYF.